These T cell receptor beta chains were read from a single sample in a study of blood T cells in healthy people across ages. TCRdb reprocessed the 5' RACE reads with MiXCR, giving one entry per CDR3 protein. This sample yields hundreds of thousands of distinct CDR3 sequences, of which approximately 59% are seen a single time; 35% to 40% belongs to the top ten. Sequencing was done on a sample of blood. These receptors were taken from a man aged 55 to 70 in good health. Both conserved end residues are part of each CDR3. The D gene is left open where the match is weak. Size values are once, few and many counts, or a class for expanded clones, and some rows have none.

j_call | d_call | v_call | clone_size | cdr3_nt | cdr3_aa
TRBJ2-5 | TRBD2 | TRBV4-1 | NA | TGCGCCAGCAGCCACCAACCCTTAGCGGGACGAAGCAAAGAGACCCAGTACTTC | CASSHQPLAGRSKETQYF
TRBJ2-4 | TRBD1 | TRBV6-6 | once | TGTGCCAGCAGTTACTCGGGTGGGGACAGCAAAAACATTCAGTACTTC | CASSYSGGDSKNIQYF
TRBJ1-5 | NA | TRBV6-6 | NA | TGTGCCAGCAGGCAAGACGGGCGCAATCAGCCCCAGCATTTT | CASRQDGRNQPQHF
TRBJ2-1 | TRBD2 | TRBV5-1 | NA | TGCGCCAGCAGTCCCGGACTAGCGGGGGCCCCGAAACTGAGTGGGAATGAGCAGTTCTTC | CASSPGLAGAPKLSGNEQFF
TRBJ2-7 | TRBD1 | TRBV3-1 | NA | TGTGCCAGCAGCCTGCCGGGACAGGGACACGAGCAGTACTTC | CASSLPGQGHEQYF
TRBJ2-7 | TRBD2 | TRBV5-1 | NA | TGCGCCAGCAGCCCCGGAACAGCGGGGAGCTCCTACGAGCAGTACTTC | CASSPGTAGSSYEQYF
TRBJ2-7 | NA | TRBV6-2/TRBV6-3 | NA | TGTGCCAGCAGTTACGGAGGGGGTCACTCCTACGAGCAGTACTTC | CASSYGGGHSYEQYF
TRBJ2-1 | TRBD1 | TRBV12-3/TRBV12-4 | NA | TGTGCCAGCAGTTTGGGTGGACAGGCGATTAGCTCCTACAATGAGCAGTTCTTC | CASSLGGQAISSYNEQFF
TRBJ2-7 | NA | TRBV10-2 | NA | TGCGCCAGCAGTGCCAACTACGAGCAGTACTTC | CASSANYEQYF
TRBJ2-5 | TRBD2 | TRBV2 | few | TGTGCCAGCCAGCGGGGGCGACAAGAGACCCAGTACTTC | CASQRGRQETQYF
TRBJ1-2 | NA | TRBV10-3 | few | TGTGCCATCAGTGATGCGTCAGTGAATAACTATGGCTACACCTTC | CAISDASVNNYGYTF
TRBJ2-7 | NA | TRBV5-6 | once | TGTGCCAGCAGCTTGGATTACAGGTACGAGCAGTACTTC | CASSLDYRYEQYF
TRBJ2-3 | NA | TRBV12-3/TRBV12-4 | NA | TGTGCCAGCGGGGTAGGGGCCACAGATACGCAGTATTTT | CASGVGATDTQYF
TRBJ1-1 | NA | TRBV27 | NA | TGTGCCAGCACGTCCCTCGTGGGTCATGAAGCTTTCTTT | CASTSLVGHEAFF
TRBJ2-1 | NA | TRBV3-1 | NA | TGTGCCAGCAGCCAAACACGGGGGGCATACAATGAGCAGTTCTTC | CASSQTRGAYNEQFF
TRBJ2-7 | TRBD1 | TRBV28 | NA | TGTGCCAGCAGCCAACAGGGGCCGTCCGACGAGCAGTACTTC | CASSQQGPSDEQYF
TRBJ2-4 | NA | TRBV11-2 | NA | TGTGCCAGCAGCTCCCGACAGGGAGGGAACATTCAGTACTTC | CASSSRQGGNIQYF
TRBJ1-1 | NA | TRBV2 | few | TGTGCCAGCGTATTCGGAGGAGGCATGTCTGAAGCTTTCTTT | CASVFGGGMSEAFF
TRBJ1-2 | TRBD1 | TRBV20-1 | NA | TGCAGTGCTAGAGATCAGGGGGCTCGGGGCTACACCTTC | CSARDQGARGYTF
TRBJ1-1 | NA | TRBV6-6 | NA | TGTGCCAGCCGGGTGGGCAGCTATAACATGAACACTGAAGCTTTCTTT | CASRVGSYNMNTEAFF
TRBJ2-6 | NA | TRBV7-9 | many | TGTGCCAGCAGCCCCAACCGGGACACCTCCTCTGGGGCCAACGTCCTGACTTTC | CASSPNRDTSSGANVLTF
TRBJ1-4 | NA | TRBV9 | NA | TGTGCCAGCAGCGCCTCAATTGAAAAACTGTTTTTT | CASSASIEKLFF
TRBJ2-6 | NA | TRBV2 | NA | TGTGCCAGCAGGCCTCAGGGTTGGAGATTCTCTGGGGCCAACGTCCTGACTTTC | CASRPQGWRFSGANVLTF
TRBJ2-7 | TRBD2 | TRBV6-1 | NA | TGTGCCAGCAGTGAAGCGCTAAAGGGAGGGTACGAGCAGTACTTC | CASSEALKGGYEQYF
TRBJ2-4 | TRBD1 | TRBV6-1 | NA | TGTGCCAGCAGAGGCCCACAGGGGCAACTACTAGCCAAAAACATTCAGTACTTC | CASRGPQGQLLAKNIQYF
TRBJ2-1 | TRBD2 | TRBV4-2 | few | TGTGCCAGCAGCCTAAGCGGGGGGGAGCTGAATGAGCAGTTCTTC | CASSLSGGELNEQFF
TRBJ2-3 | NA | TRBV6-2/TRBV6-3 | NA | TGTGTCAGCAGACGGGGGGCACCCACAGATACGCAGTATTTT | CVSRRGAPTDTQYF
TRBJ2-1 | TRBD1 | TRBV12-3/TRBV12-4 | NA | TGTGCCAGCAGGAGGGACAGGGGGCGACTAGCGCCTCAGAGGGACAATGAGCAGTTCTTC | CASRRDRGRLAPQRDNEQFF
TRBJ2-7 | NA | TRBV6-5 | few | TGTGCCAGCAGTTACTGGGGGTTCGAGGACGAGCAGTACTTC | CASSYWGFEDEQYF
TRBJ2-7 | TRBD2 | TRBV4-1 | NA | TGCGCCAGCCAGCGGGGCACCTACGAGCAGTACTTC | CASQRGTYEQYF
TRBJ2-7 | NA | TRBV12-3/TRBV12-4 | NA | TGTGCCAGCAGTCTCCCTCCAAAGGGGGCCTACGAGCAGTACTTC | CASSLPPKGAYEQYF
TRBJ2-1 | TRBD2 | TRBV4-2 | NA | TGTGCCAGCAGCCAAGATCGAGGCGGGGGGGCCGGCAATGAGCAGTTCTTC | CASSQDRGGGAGNEQFF
TRBJ1-1 | NA | TRBV5-1 | few | TGCGCCAGCAGCCCGGCGAGGGTGGGTACTGAAGCTTTCTTT | CASSPARVGTEAFF
TRBJ2-4 | NA | TRBV11-3 | NA | TGTGCCAGCAGCTTAGGGATAGGAAACATTCAGTACTTC | CASSLGIGNIQYF
TRBJ1-6 | NA | TRBV7-2 | NA | TGTGCCAGCAGCCCCAGTGTGGGGACACCCCTCCACTTT | CASSPSVGTPLHF
TRBJ1-5 | TRBD1 | TRBV4-1 | NA | TGCGCCAGCAGCCAAGAAGGACAGGGTCGCCAGCCCCAGCATTTT | CASSQEGQGRQPQHF
TRBJ2-5 | NA | TRBV18 | few | TGTGCCAGCTCACCACTCGCCAGTCAAGAGACCCAGTACTTC | CASSPLASQETQYF
TRBJ2-5 | TRBD2 | TRBV4-1 | NA | TGCGCCAGCAGCCACCCTGCGACTAGCGGGGGGGTCGTCACCGGGGAGACCCAGTACTTC | CASSHPATSGGVVTGETQYF
TRBJ2-2 | TRBD2 | TRBV6-5 | NA | TGTGCCAGCAGGGAGCGGGGGGGCTGTACCGGGGAGCTGTTTTTT | CASRERGGCTGELFF
TRBJ1-5 | TRBD1 | TRBV6-1 | NA | TGTGCCAGCAGTCAGGACAGGGGCGGCAATCAGCCCCAGCATTTT | CASSQDRGGNQPQHF
TRBJ2-7 | NA | TRBV7-9 | NA | TGTGCCAGCGGGGGGGAGTTCAAAAAGGGACAGGTACCCTACGAGCAGTACTTC | CASGGEFKKGQVPYEQYF
TRBJ2-7 | NA | TRBV18 | NA | TGTGCCAGCTCACCACCGGTTGCCAGGAACGAGCAGTACTTC | CASSPPVARNEQYF
TRBJ2-6 | NA | TRBV4-1 | NA | TGCGCCAGCAGCCAAGAGCCCGGGATCCTCTCTGGGGCCAACGTCCTGACTTTC | CASSQEPGILSGANVLTF
TRBJ1-2 | TRBD1 | TRBV6-6 | NA | TGTGCCAGCAGTCCCCGGACAGGGGCGGATGGCTACACCTTC | CASSPRTGADGYTF
TRBJ2-3 | TRBD2 | TRBV6-5 | NA | TGTGCCAGCAGTCAGAGACTAGCGGGGGGGCCTGATACGCAGTATTTT | CASSQRLAGGPDTQYF
TRBJ2-6 | NA | TRBV28 | few | TGTGCCAGCCACTCTGGGGCCAACGTCCTGACTTTC | CASHSGANVLTF
TRBJ2-1 | NA | TRBV20-1 | few | TGCAGTGCTAGAGCTCCACCCACGGAGTACAATGAGCAGTTCTTC | CSARAPPTEYNEQFF
TRBJ1-2 | TRBD1 | TRBV25-1 | NA | TGTGCCAGCAGTGACGCAAGGACAGGGGGCGAGGGCTACACCTTC | CASSDARTGGEGYTF
TRBJ2-1 | NA | TRBV5-1 | many | TGTGCCAGCAGCTTAACGGGGAGCTCCTACAATGAGCAGTTCTTC | CASSLTGSSYNEQFF